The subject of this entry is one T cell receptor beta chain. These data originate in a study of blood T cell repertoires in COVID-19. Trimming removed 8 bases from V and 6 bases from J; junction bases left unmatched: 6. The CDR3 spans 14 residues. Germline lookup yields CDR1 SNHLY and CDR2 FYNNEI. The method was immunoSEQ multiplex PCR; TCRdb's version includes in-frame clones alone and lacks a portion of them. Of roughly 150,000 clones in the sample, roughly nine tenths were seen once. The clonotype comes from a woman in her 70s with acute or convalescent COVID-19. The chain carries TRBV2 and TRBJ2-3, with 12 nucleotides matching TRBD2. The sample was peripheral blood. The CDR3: CASGLAGRGDTQYF. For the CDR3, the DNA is TGTGCCAGCGGACTAGCGGGGCGGGGGGATACGCAGTATTTT.